This T cell receptor beta chain was found in a study of shared clonotypes between healthy human individuals. Germline CDR1 and CDR2: SNHLY and FYNNEI. Trimming removed 10 bases from V and 4 bases from J; junction bases left unmatched: 10. This CDR3 has 14 amino acids. A note on this clone: The antigen is not known.

Study-wide points: Despite large depth, rarefaction showed incomplete sorted-subset sequencing. Shared across a handful of donors were around 5% of the naive CD4 clonotypes. Tissue TCR repertoires likely differ from these blood-only repertoires.

Investigators divided CD4+ cells into CD45RA+ naive and CD45RA-negative memory subsets. The assay was immunoSEQ multiplex PCR, and TCRdb's table has in-frame clones only and misses some. The sample lists some 2.3 million clones, roughly 93% occurring once. The sequence came from a young man in good health. Some clones in this sample may be carry-over from other donors' samples. This chain links TRBV2 with TRBJ2-3; 8 bases fit TRBD1. Sequenced material: naive CD4+ T cells from PBMCs. Described subset: CD45RA+ positively selected. The CDR3 bases are TGTGCCACCGAAGGACAGGGTCCGGCAGATACGCAGTATTTT. Its translation: CATEGQGPADTQYF.